Below, 13 T cell receptor beta chains from the same sample are listed, as sequenced in a study of cytomegalovirus exposure and HLA in healthy donors. PCR used 60 Vbeta primers and 13 Jbeta primers. Only in-frame clones appear in the TCRdb table, and some are missing; sequencing was by immunoSEQ multiplex PCR. The repertoire has 95,000 to 100,000 clones, 76% of them found once; the top ten carry about 2%. Material: PBMCs. The receptors were sampled from a man between 35 and 55 years old in good health and CMV-seronegative.

The table lists this clone with a few counts. The rearrangement joins TRBV18 to TRBJ1-5, with 8 bases matching TRBD1. This CDR3 region has 16 residues. The germline CDR1 and CDR2 sequences are KGHSH and LQKENI. J lost 10 bases, V lost 3 bases, and 14 bases had no gene match. Here the CDR3 DNA reads TGTGCCAGCTCACCGGCTGCTCCAGGGGGCGTAGGTCCCCAGCATTTT. Residues: CASSPAAPGGVGPQHF.

Turning to this clone: Other DNA sequences in this sample translate to the same CDR3. V usage is TRBV28 and J usage is TRBJ1-5; possibly TRBD1 for D (5 bases). The germline V and J ends were trimmed by 2 bases and 6 bases, with 17 bases remaining between them. The CDR3 contains 16 residues. Germline CDR1 and CDR2: MDHEN and SYDVKM. CDR3 sequence (DNA): TGTGCCAGCAGTTTAATCAGGGCGCACCTGGGTCAGCCCCAGCATTTT. Its protein product is CASSLIRAHLGQPQHF.

The chain combines TRBV5-1 with TRBJ1-2, with D possibly matching TRBD1 (5 bases). The length of the CDR3 is 15 residues. V lost 4 bases and J 4 bases, leaving 17 bases between the germline ends. Germline CDR1 SGHRS, CDR2 YFSETQ. Written as DNA, the CDR3 is TGCGCCAGCAGCCGAGCCGACAGTGGAAGCTATGGCTACACCTTC. Its translation is CASSRADSGSYGYTF.

J is TRBJ1-4 and V is TRBV9; no reliable D call. CDR1 is SGDLS and CDR2 is YYNGEE in the germline V gene. The CDR3 has 16 residues. Trimming removed 3 bases from V and 7 bases from J, with 19 bases in between. The CDR3 protein is CASSAGVADGSEKLFF. For the CDR3, the DNA is TGTGCCAGCAGCGCCGGAGTGGCAGATGGGAGTGAAAAACTGTTTTTT.

The CDR3 loop reads CASSRQGALYTF. In nucleotides, the CDR3 is TGTGCCAGCAGTCGACAGGGGGCACTTTACACCTTC. The rearrangement uses TRBV28 and TRBJ1-2, with 10 bases that match TRBD1. This CDR3 is 12 amino acids long. Per the germline V gene, CDR1 is MDHEN and CDR2 is SYDVKM. V trimming: 5 bases; J trimming: 11 bases; junction bases outside the gene matches: 5.

This clone was counted a few times. The J gene is TRBJ1-2, the V gene TRBV6-6, with D unresolved. V gave up 10 bases and J gave up 10 bases, with 7 bases separating them. The CDR3 loop spans 8 amino acids. Germline V gives CDR1 MNHNY, CDR2 SVGAGI (reference sequence). This CDR3 is CATGDYTF. CDR3 coding DNA: TGTGCCACCGGGGACTACACCTTC.

The chain carries TRBV7-3 and TRBJ2-5; 10 bases agree with TRBD2. Trimming cost V 6 bases and J 1 base; bases outside gene matches: 5. Looked up from germline, CDR1 is SGHTA and CDR2 is FQGTGA. The CDR3 is made up of 15 amino acids. The CDR3 sequence is CASSSLAGAQETQYF. DNA of the CDR3: TGTGCCAGCAGTTCTCTAGCGGGGGCCCAAGAGACCCAGTACTTC.

The V call is TRBV6-1, the J call TRBJ2-1; 8 positions agree with TRBD2. CDR3 length: 15 amino acids. Germline values: CDR1 MNHNS, CDR2 SASEGT. V was pared by 7 bases and J by 3 bases, with 8 bases of the junction left unmatched. CDR3: CASTTSGTSYNEQFF. The CDR3 DNA reads TGTGCCAGCACCACCTCCGGGACTAGCTACAATGAGCAGTTCTTC.

The CDR3 spells CASSLEPRTEAFF. CDR3 nucleotides: TGTGCCAGCAGCTTAGAACCGAGAACTGAAGCTTTCTTT. The chain recombines TRBV7-2 with TRBJ1-1; D unresolved. Trimming left V 1 base short and J 5 bases short, with 8 bases between. Per germline, CDR1 SGHTA and CDR2 FQGNSA. The CDR3 sequence is 13 residues long.

J is TRBJ1-1 and V is TRBV27; TRBD1 aligns across 8 bases. With V trimmed by 3 bases and J by 1 base, 4 bases remained unmatched. Germline V CDR1 and CDR2: MNHEY, SMNVEV (reference sequence). The CDR3 contains 15 residues. CDR3 DNA: TGTGCCAGCAGTTTTAGACAGGGGAGGAACACTGAAGCTTTCTTT. This translates into CASSFRQGRNTEAFF.

A few counts support this clone. This rearrangement joins TRBV7-8 to TRBJ2-7; D not resolved. The CDR3 length is 14 residues. Germline CDR1 is SGHVS and CDR2 is FQNEAQ. The ends were cut back, 1 base at V and 5 bases at J, with 12 bases in the middle. CDR3 sequence reads: CASSLVKEIHEQYF. The CDR3 DNA is TGTGCCAGCAGCTTAGTGAAGGAGATCCACGAGCAGTACTTC.

This clone showed up just once. V usage is TRBV30 and J usage is TRBJ1-2; D call uncertain. CDR3 size: 12 residues. V lost 4 bases and J lost 7, with 13 bases in between. The V gene's germline CDR1 is GTSNPN and CDR2 SVGIG (reference sequence). In nucleotides, the CDR3 is TGTGCCTGGACGGAGGGAATGGGTGGCTACACCTTC. It codes for CAWTEGMGGYTF.

The chain is built from TRBV7-2 and TRBJ2-3; D remains ambiguous. The CDR3 is made up of 16 amino acids. The V gene lost 0 bases and the J gene lost 0 bases, with 10 bases spanning the gap. CDR1 SGHTA and CDR2 FQGNSA come from the germline V gene. The CDR3 loop is CASSLAASSSTDTQYF. In nucleotides, the CDR3 is TGTGCCAGCAGCTTAGCGGCCAGTTCTAGCACAGATACGCAGTATTTT.